Listed below are T cell receptor beta chains from one sample, sequenced in a study of regulatory T cells in long-lasting Graves disease. TCRdb independently ran MiXCR on the multiplex PCR reads; one entry per CDR3 protein. The sample records about 560,000 distinct CDR3 sequences, about 16% being singletons. The same sample was also studied in work on T cells in Graves' hyperthyroidism and ophthalmopathy.

Sequencing used peripheral blood mononuclear cells (PBMCs), obtained at new diagnosis, from a patient treated with antithyroid drugs. The receptors come from a man aged 18 to 29 with Graves disease. CDR3s include the opening cysteine and the closing phenylalanine or tryptophan. A D gene is named only where the DNA matches it firmly. The size field is filled for only some rows; it gives once, few, many or a size class.

clone_size	cdr3_length	v_call	d_call	j_call	cdr3_nt	cdr3_aa
many	12	TRBV20-1	.	TRBJ2-7	TGCAGTTTCTATGGCGCCCAATACGAGCAGTACTTC	CSFYGAQYEQYF
many	13	TRBV30	TRBD1	TRBJ1-1	TGTGCCTGGGGGGACAGGATGAACACTGAAGCTTTCTTT	CAWGDRMNTEAFF
few	15	TRBV5-5	.	TRBJ1-3	TGTGCCAGCAGCTTGTCATCAGGGAATATAGACACCATATATTTT	CASSLSSGNIDTIYF
many	15	TRBV5-6	TRBD1	TRBJ1-1	TGTGCCAGCAGCCCCGGACAGGCGTCGGGCTATCGAGTTTTCTTT	CASSPGQASGYRVFF
few	12	TRBV15	.	TRBJ2-1	TGTGCCACCAGCAGCGGAACGGCGGAGGGGTTCTTC	CATSSGTAEGFF
many	12	TRBV28	TRBD1	TRBJ2-7	TGTGCCAGCAGTCTGGACAGGCGGGAGCAGTACTTC	CASSLDRREQYF
few	14	TRBV7-2	.	TRBJ2-7	TGTGCCAGCAGATCCGCGAGAGTGGGATACGAGCAGTACTTC	CASRSARVGYEQYF
few	13	TRBV24-1	.	TRBJ1-5	TGTGCCACCAGTTGGGGTGGCAATCAGCCCCAGCATTTT	CATSWGGNQPQHF
many	16	TRBV6-1	.	TRBJ1-2	TGTGCCAGCAGCCAGCTAGACAGATTGTTCGGCTATGGCTACACCTTC	CASSQLDRLFGYGYTF
.	12	TRBV29-1	.	TRBJ2-1	TGCAGCGTTGAACCGGAGGGGGGCCAGCAGTTCTTC	CSVEPEGGQQFF
many	15	TRBV7-8	.	TRBJ2-5	TGTGCCAGCAGCTTAGACAGTGGGGTACAAGAGACCCAGTACTTC	CASSLDSGVQETQYF
.	13	TRBV7-8	.	TRBJ2-7	TGTGCCAGCAGCTTAGCCCCCGGGGCCGAGCAGTACTTC	CASSLAPGAEQYF
.	14	TRBV18	TRBD1	TRBJ1-6	TGTGCCAGCTCACCGCCCGGACAGGCCTCACCCCTCCACTTT	CASSPPGQASPLHF
few	14	TRBV27	.	TRBJ1-2	TGTGCCAGCAGTTTAAGGGGCTCAGGGTGGGGCTACACCTTC	CASSLRGSGWGYTF
.	14	TRBV5-1	.	TRBJ2-2	TGCGCCAGCAGCGCGTCCCTAAACACCGGGGAGCTGTTTTTT	CASSASLNTGELFF
few	14	TRBV24-1	.	TRBJ2-1	TGTGCCACCAGTGACTTTCGCTCGACGGTGGCGCAGTTCTTC	CATSDFRSTVAQFF
.	21	TRBV7-9	TRBD2	TRBJ2-5	TGTGCCAGCAGCCCCAGCCTACCCGCCCAACGGAAGCGGGAAACCCAAGAGACCCAGTACTTC	CASSPSLPAQRKRETQETQYF
many	17	TRBV7-2	.	TRBJ2-7	TGTGCCAGCAGCCCACAAGGGTGGGGTCAGAGGTTCTACGAGCAGTACTTC	CASSPQGWGQRFYEQYF
.	14	TRBV30	TRBD1	TRBJ1-5	TGTGCCTGGAGTGGGACAGGGGAAGGTCAGCCCCAGCATTTT	CAWSGTGEGQPQHF
.	14	TRBV6-2/TRBV6-3	.	TRBJ2-4	TGTGCCAGCACCCAAATGAGGGCCAAAAACATTCAGTACTTC	CASTQMRAKNIQYF
many	22	TRBV7-9	TRBD2	TRBJ2-7	TGTGCCAGCAGCTTAGCCCCCGGTGATAGGGGACTAGCGGCTTTGAACTCCTACGAGCAGTACTTC	CASSLAPGDRGLAALNSYEQYF
few	17	TRBV6-1	.	TRBJ2-5	TGTGCCAGCAGCTTCCTAGGGGCGGGATCCCCTGGGGAGACCCAGTACTTC	CASSFLGAGSPGETQYF
.	15	TRBV5-1	TRBD2	TRBJ2-1	TGCGCCAGCAGCTTGGGACTAGCGGGAGGTGGAGAGCAGTTCTTC	CASSLGLAGGGEQFF
.	9	TRBV29-1	.	TRBJ1-2	TGCAGCACCCGCAATGGCTACACCTTC	CSTRNGYTF
.	14	TRBV20-1	TRBD2	TRBJ2-5	TGCAGTGCTGAGACTAGCGGGAGGATGGAGACCCAGTACTTC	CSAETSGRMETQYF
.	13	TRBV7-2	TRBD2	TRBJ2-5	TGTGCCAGCAGCCAAGGGACTAGCGGGATCCAGTACTTC	CASSQGTSGIQYF
.	16	TRBV30	TRBD2	TRBJ2-3	TGTGCCTGGAGTCCAGGGGGACTAGCGGGAGCAGATACGCAGTATTTT	CAWSPGGLAGADTQYF
.	13	TRBV20-1	TRBD1	TRBJ1-2	TGCAGTGCCCTGGGACAGGGGGCAGGCGGCTACACCTTC	CSALGQGAGGYTF
.	12	TRBV27	.	TRBJ2-2	TGTGCCAGCACCGAGGGGTCCGGGGAGCTGTTTTTT	CASTEGSGELFF
many	15	TRBV11-3	.	TRBJ2-5	TGTGCCAGCAGCTCCGGGCGTGAGATCCAAGAGACCCAGTACTTC	CASSSGREIQETQYF
many	14	TRBV30	.	TRBJ2-5	TGTGCCTGGAGTGCCGACCTGGGACGGGGGACCCAGTACTTC	CAWSADLGRGTQYF
.	15	TRBV18	.	TRBJ1-1	TGTGCCAGCTCACCCCCATTGGGATCGGACACTGAAGCTTTCTTT	CASSPPLGSDTEAFF
many	14	TRBV5-1	TRBD1	TRBJ2-5	TGCGCCAGCAGCTCGGACAGGGTCCGGGAGACCCAGTACTTC	CASSSDRVRETQYF
many	12	TRBV12-3/TRBV12-4	.	TRBJ1-1	TGTGCCAGCAGTTTAATAACCACTGAAGCCTTCTTT	CASSLITTEAFF
many	18	TRBV7-9	TRBD2	TRBJ2-1	TGTGCCAGCAGCCGAACGACCCTCAGCGGGAGCTCCTACAATGAGCAGTTCTTC	CASSRTTLSGSSYNEQFF
few	16	TRBV7-9	TRBD2	TRBJ2-5	TGTGCCAGCAGCTTAGTCCTAGCGGGAGAGGGGGTGACCCAGTACTTC	CASSLVLAGEGVTQYF
many	16	TRBV28	TRBD1	TRBJ2-7	TGTGCCAGCAGCCCCCCAGGGACAGGGGGTATCCACGAGCAGTACTTC	CASSPPGTGGIHEQYF
.	15	TRBV3-1	.	TRBJ1-5	TGTGCCAGCGGGTTCGGGGATTATAGCAATCAGCCCCAGCATTTT	CASGFGDYSNQPQHF
many	16	TRBV28	.	TRBJ2-7	TGTGCCAGCAGTTCTCCGTCCGGGACAAGGTCCTACGAGCAGTACTTC	CASSSPSGTRSYEQYF
many	11	TRBV3-1	.	TRBJ1-1	TGTGCCAGCAGCCAACGGGACACCGCTTTCTTT	CASSQRDTAFF
many	17	TRBV2	TRBD1	TRBJ1-4	TGTGCCAGCACCACGGGACAGGGGTATAGAGGTGGTGAAAAACTGTTTTTT	CASTTGQGYRGGEKLFF
.	15	TRBV9	TRBD2	TRBJ2-2	TGTGCCAGCAGCGTAGCTAGCGGGAGGACCGGGGAGCTGTTTTTT	CASSVASGRTGELFF
.	15	TRBV13	.	TRBJ2-7	TGTGCCAGCAGCTCGAGCCCTAAGACTAGGCGCGAGCAGTACTTC	CASSSSPKTRREQYF
few	16	TRBV19	TRBD2	TRBJ2-1	TGTGCCAGTAGTATAGTAACGGGAGGGTCCTACAATGAGCAGTTCTTC	CASSIVTGGSYNEQFF
few	15	TRBV24-1	TRBD2	TRBJ2-3	TGTGCCACCAGTGATTCAAGCGGGAGAGGGGATACGCAGTATTTT	CATSDSSGRGDTQYF